The 32 T cell receptor beta chains below come from one sample, sequenced in a study of cytomegalovirus exposure and HLA in healthy donors. The PCR made use of 60 Vbeta and 13 Jbeta primers. This table comes from immunoSEQ multiplex PCR, and its TCRdb copy is limited to in-frame clones, with some not included. The sample lists under 170,000 clones; about 76% were seen once. Sample: PBMCs. All receptors derive from a human donor in good health.

The rearrangement joins TRBV29-1 to TRBJ1-3; D is uncertain. Trimming shortened V by 6 bases and J by 0 bases, and 15 bases separated the two germline ends. Germline V CDR1 and CDR2: SQVTM, ANQGSEA. This CDR3 is built from 15 residues. Here the CDR3 DNA reads TGCAGCGTCTCCCTGGGCTCACGCTCTGGAAACACCATATATTTT. Translation gives CSVSLGSRSGNTIYF.

V is TRBV29-1 and J is TRBJ2-1; D is perhaps TRBD2 (6 bases). V lost 6 bases and J 12 bases, leaving 21 bases between the germline ends. The germline V gene encodes CDR1 SQVTM and CDR2 ANQGSEA. This CDR3 region has 13 residues. In DNA form, the CDR3 reads TGCAGCGTCACTCCGGGACTCCAGTCGATGCAGTTCTTC. Protein: CSVTPGLQSMQFF.

This chain joins TRBV5-4 and TRBJ2-7; tentative D call: TRBD2 (6 bases). Trimming pared 4 bases from V and 6 bases from J, leaving 23 bases between. There are 16 residues in the CDR3. Germline V gives CDR1 SGHNT, CDR2 YYREEE (reference sequence). In DNA form, the CDR3 reads TGTGCCAGCAGCGCCGGAGGGGCGGTTGGTAGACTCGAGCAGTACTTC. Residues: CASSAGGAVGRLEQYF. Full variable domain (outside the CDR3, taken from reference TRBV5-4 and TRBJ2-7): ETGVTQSPTHLIKTRGQQVTLRCSSQSGHNTVSWYQQALGQGPQFIFQYYREEENGRGNFPPRFSGLQFPNYSSELNVNALELDDSALYLCASSAGGAVGRLEQYFGPGTRLTVT.

This clone was observed a handful of times. The chain employs TRBV9 and TRBJ2-3; TRBD2 matches at 9 bases. Germline trimming cut 5 bases from V and 5 bases from J; bases unmatched to any gene: 21. The CDR3 consists of 19 residues. Germline loops: CDR1 SGDLS, CDR2 YYNGEE. This CDR3 is CASSTPPAAGGGAKDTQYF. As DNA, the CDR3 is TGTGCCAGCAGTACACCTCCAGCAGCGGGCGGGGGGGCTAAAGATACGCAGTATTTT.

The V call is TRBV28, the J call TRBJ1-1; 9 bases fit TRBD1. The CDR3 covers 14 residues. The germline gives CDR1 MDHEN, CDR2 SYDVKM. V was clipped by 10 bases and J by 10 bases; unmatched bases: 16. The CDR3 DNA reads as TGTGCCACGATCGAGCGTTCGGGACAGGGTTCAGCTTTCTTT. It encodes CATIERSGQGSAFF.

The rearrangement links TRBV30 to TRBJ1-1, with 8 bases matching TRBD1. V lost 3 bases, J lost 3 bases, and 6 bases stayed unmatched. Germline CDR1 is GTSNPN and CDR2 is SVGIG (reference sequence). The CDR3 runs 14 residues. The CDR3: CAWRGDRKHTEAFF. The CDR3 DNA reads TGTGCCTGGAGGGGGGACAGGAAACACACTGAAGCTTTCTTT.

The gene calls are TRBV30 and TRBJ2-5; 8 bases agree with TRBD1. This CDR3 comprises 14 residues. The germline CDR1 and CDR2 sequences are GTSNPN and SVGIG (reference sequence). Trimming cost V 2 bases and J 2 bases; bases outside gene matches: 4. CDR3 sequence (DNA): TGTGCCTGGAGTCTTAACAGGGGGCAAGAGACCCAGTACTTC. Its translation: CAWSLNRGQETQYF.

The CDR3 is CASSAQGSGANVLTF. CDR3 DNA: TGTGCCAGTAGTGCACAGGGCTCTGGGGCCAACGTCCTGACTTTC. This chain uses TRBV19 with TRBJ2-6; D is possibly TRBD1 (6 bases). V shed 5 bases and J shed 0 bases, with 8 bases lying between them. CDR1 and CDR2 from the germline V gene are LNHDA and SQIVND (reference sequence). This CDR3 contains 15 residues.

This clone turned up a few times. The J gene is TRBJ1-5, the V gene TRBV15; D gene uncertain. The CDR3 sequence is 14 residues long. In germline, CDR1 is LNHNV, CDR2 YYDKDF (reference sequence). The V gene lost 0 bases and the J gene lost 9 bases, with 12 bases spanning the gap. The CDR3 DNA is TGTGCCACCAGCAGAGATGTCGGGTTGGGGCCCCAGCATTTT. This codes for CATSRDVGLGPQHF.

The chain carries TRBV4-1 and TRBJ1-5; possible D gene TRBD1, 6 bases. The CDR3 runs to 14 residues. V gave up 4 bases and J gave up 7 bases, with 14 bases separating them. Germline loops: CDR1 MGHRA, CDR2 YSYEKL. The CDR3 reads CASSRGGPGQPQHF. The CDR3 DNA follows: TGCGCCAGCAGCCGCGGGGGCCCCGGGCAGCCCCAGCATTTT.

This chain connects TRBV9 to TRBJ2-2, with D possibly being TRBD1 (6 bases). The CDR3 has 16 residues. Germline CDR1 and CDR2: SGDLS and YYNGEE. Trimming took off 4 bases at V and 6 bases at J, with 19 bases between the two ends. The DNA for the CDR3 is TGTGCCAGCAGCCCTCGGCCAGGGGAGATTTCCGGGGAGCTGTTTTTT. Translation: CASSPRPGEISGELFF.

The chain employs TRBV2 and TRBJ2-3, with D possibly being TRBD1 (5 bases). Deletions cut 4 bases from V and 3 bases from J, with 14 bases between. Germline lookup yields CDR1 SNHLY and CDR2 FYNNEI. The CDR3 extends over 15 amino acids. The CDR3, as DNA: TGTGCCAGCAGTGTAATTGACAGCTTGACAGATACGCAGTATTTT. It translates to CASSVIDSLTDTQYF.

The chain links TRBV7-8 to TRBJ1-6; D unresolved. V was pared by 5 bases and J by 5 bases, with 4 bases between. CDR1 is SGHVS and CDR2 is FQNEAQ in the germline V gene. The CDR3 covers 12 residues. The CDR3 reads CASSRDNSPLHF. In DNA, the CDR3 is TGTGCCAGCAGCCGCGATAATTCACCCCTCCACTTT. Drawing the rest from reference TRBV7-8 and TRBJ1-6, the complete variable domain is GAGVSQSPRYKVAKRGQDVALRCDPISGHVSLFWYQQALGQGPEFLTYFQNEAQLDKSGLPSDRFFAERPEGSVSTLKIQRTQQEDSAVYLCASSRDNSPLHFGNGTRLTVT.

The chain has TRBV5-1 and TRBJ2-7, with D perhaps matching TRBD1 (6 bases). The length of the CDR3 is 13 residues. Germline values: CDR1 SGHRS, CDR2 YFSETQ. V was pared by 5 bases and J by 2 bases, with 11 bases between. As DNA, the CDR3 is TGCGCCAGCAGGGGGGACAAACCCTACGAGCAGTACTTC. It translates to CASRGDKPYEQYF.

This chain uses TRBV5-4 with TRBJ1-2; the match to TRBD1 covers 7 bases. V was clipped by 1 base and J by 4 bases; unmatched bases: 7. Looked up from germline, CDR1 is SGHNT and CDR2 is YYREEE (reference sequence). The CDR3 covers 15 residues. The DNA of the CDR3 is TGTGCCAGCAGCTTGAGGCAGGGGGTTGGCTATGGCTACACCTTC. Its translation: CASSLRQGVGYGYTF.

V is TRBV19 and J is TRBJ1-5; no clear D gene. The V gene lost 7 bases and the J gene lost 3 bases, with 7 bases spanning the gap. CDR1 is LNHDA, CDR2 SQIVND, per germline (reference sequence). The CDR3 is 12 amino acids. The CDR3 coding sequence is TGTGCCAGTACCTCCCTCAATCAGCCCCAGCATTTT. It specifies CASTSLNQPQHF. Variable domain in full (rest from reference TRBV19 and TRBJ1-5): DGGITQSPKYLFRKEGQNVTLSCEQNLNHDAMYWYRQDPGQGLRLIYYSQIVNDFQKGDIAEGYSVSREKKESFPLTVTSAQKNPTAFYLCASTSLNQPQHFGDGTRLSIL.

The rearrangement uses TRBV5-6 and TRBJ1-6, with 7 bases identical to TRBD1. The CDR3 is made up of 18 amino acids. Germline loops: CDR1 SGHDT, CDR2 YYEEEE. Trimming cost V 1 base and J 5 bases; bases outside gene matches: 12. This CDR3 is CASSLRRGRSPDNSPLHF. Here the CDR3 DNA reads TGTGCCAGCAGCTTGAGAAGGGGGCGTAGCCCCGATAATTCACCCCTCCACTTT.

The rearrangement joins TRBV5-6 to TRBJ2-1; 9 bases match TRBD2. Germline assignment: CDR1 SGHDT and CDR2 YYEEEE. V was clipped by 3 bases and J by 0 bases; unmatched bases: 4. The CDR3 extends over 16 amino acids. CDR3 amino acids: CASSSIAGVSYNEQFF. In DNA, the CDR3 is TGTGCCAGCAGCTCAATAGCGGGGGTCTCCTACAATGAGCAGTTCTTC.

V gene TRBV29-1 combines with J gene TRBJ2-2; 7 nucleotides align to TRBD1. This CDR3 has 13 residues. Germline trimming cut 6 bases from V and 1 base from J; bases unmatched to any gene: 2. The V gene's germline CDR1 is SQVTM and CDR2 ANQGSEA. CDR3 sequence (DNA): TGCAGCGTGGACAGGATGAACACCGGGGAGCTGTTTTTT. This gives the protein CSVDRMNTGELFF.

The rearrangement joins TRBV11-2 to TRBJ2-7; a possible D gene is TRBD1 (6 bases). This CDR3 is built from 14 residues. Germline V lookup: CDR1 SGHAT, CDR2 FQNNGV. Trimming stripped 5 bases from V and 1 base from J, with 12 bases between. The CDR3 is CASSQDSLSYEQYF. The CDR3 coding sequence is TGTGCCAGCAGCCAGGACAGCCTATCCTACGAGCAGTACTTC.

This chain joins TRBV6-6 and TRBJ2-2, with TRBD1 matching over 8 bases. The V segment lost 4 bases and the J segment 1 base; nucleotides outside the gene matches: 2. The CDR3 sequence is 15 residues long. CDR1 is MNHNY and CDR2 is SVGAGI in the germline V gene (reference sequence). This CDR3 is CASSWTGMNTGELFF. The CDR3 DNA reads as TGTGCCAGCAGTTGGACAGGGATGAACACCGGGGAGCTGTTTTTT.

The chain has TRBV15 and TRBJ2-3, with TRBD2 as a possible D gene (7 bases). There are 16 residues in the CDR3. CDR1 is LNHNV and CDR2 is YYDKDF in the germline V gene (reference sequence). V was pared by 6 bases and J by 0 bases, with 16 bases between. The CDR3 nucleotides are TGTGCCACCAGTCGAGGGGGGGATTCTAGCACAGATACGCAGTATTTT. This translates into CATSRGGDSSTDTQYF.

The rearrangement links TRBV7-8 to TRBJ1-4; D uncertain. The germline V and J ends were trimmed by 1 base and 9 bases, with 9 bases remaining between them. The CDR3 consists of 13 residues. Germline CDR1 SGHVS, CDR2 FQNEAQ. The CDR3 loop is CASSLGRGQKLFF. In DNA, the CDR3 is TGTGCCAGCAGCTTAGGCCGGGGTCAAAAACTGTTTTTT. Together with reference TRBV7-8 and TRBJ1-4, the CDR3 gives the full variable domain: GAGVSQSPRYKVAKRGQDVALRCDPISGHVSLFWYQQALGQGPEFLTYFQNEAQLDKSGLPSDRFFAERPEGSVSTLKIQRTQQEDSAVYLCASSLGRGQKLFFGSGTQLSVL.

V usage is TRBV30 and J usage is TRBJ1-2, with a possible D match to TRBD1 (6 bases). Trimming took 5 bases from V and 2 from J, leaving 15 bases between them. The CDR3 has 14 amino acids. Germline values: CDR1 GTSNPN, CDR2 SVGIG (reference sequence). CDR3 bases: TGTGCCTGGTCGAGCCGAGGACAGAACTATGGCTACACCTTC. Encoded protein: CAWSSRGQNYGYTF.

This chain connects TRBV11-3 to TRBJ2-1; 11 bases align to TRBD2. Germline V gene data show CDR1 as SGHNT and CDR2 as YENEEA. V was clipped by 6 bases and J by 4 bases; unmatched bases: 5. The CDR3 is 15 residues long. DNA for the CDR3: TGTGCCAGCAGTCTTAGCGGGGGGGCATACAATGAGCAGTTCTTC. Its protein product is CASSLSGGAYNEQFF. Variable domain in full (rest from reference TRBV11-3 and TRBJ2-1): EAGVVQSPRYKIIEKKQPVAFWCNPISGHNTLYWYLQNLGQGPELLIRYENEEAVDDSQLPKDRFSAERLKGVDSTLKIQPAELGDSAVYLCASSLSGGAYNEQFFGPGTRLTVL.

This clone showed up just a few times. The chain carries TRBV5-1 and TRBJ2-4, with D tentatively TRBD2 (5 bases). The CDR3 has 15 residues. Germline V CDR1 and CDR2: SGHRS, YFSETQ. V dropped 0 bases and J dropped 8 bases, with 15 bases sitting between them. Written as DNA, the CDR3 is TGCGCCAGCAGCTTGGACAGTGGTAGCGTAGACATTCAGTACTTC. Translation: CASSLDSGSVDIQYF.

The chain links TRBV5-1 to TRBJ1-3; D perhaps matches TRBD1 (6 bases). The germline V and J ends were trimmed by 4 bases and 0 bases, with 11 bases remaining between them. CDR3 length equals 15 residues. CDR1 SGHRS and CDR2 YFSETQ come from the germline V gene. CDR3 protein: CASSVQGSSGNTIYF. CDR3 nucleotide sequence: TGCGCCAGCAGCGTGCAGGGGAGCTCTGGAAACACCATATATTTT.

The chain couples TRBV5-1 to TRBJ2-5, with a weak D call TRBD1 (6 bases). Deletions cut 0 bases from V and 1 base from J, with 7 bases between. The CDR3 spans 14 residues. The germline V gene has CDR1 SGHRS and CDR2 YFSETQ. The CDR3 sequence: CASSLGRGQETQYF. Here the CDR3 DNA reads TGCGCCAGCAGCTTGGGCAGGGGCCAAGAGACCCAGTACTTC. Complete variable domain (other parts from reference TRBV5-1 and TRBJ2-5): KAGVTQTPRYLIKTRGQQVTLSCSPISGHRSVSWYQQTPGQGLQFLFEYFSETQRNKGNFPGRFSGRQFSNSRSEMNVSTLELGDSALYLCASSLGRGQETQYFGPGTRLLVL.

As for this clone: The missing conserved phenylalanine or tryptophan at the end of this CDR3 makes a read error likely. The CDR3 region is CASSEYEAFL. CDR3 coding DNA: TGTGCCAGCAGTGAATATGAAGCTTTCCTT. The chain recombines TRBV2 with TRBJ1-1, with unresolved D. Germline-derived CDR1 and CDR2 are SNHLY and FYNNEI. The CDR3 is 10 residues long. Trimming shortened V by 2 bases and J by 7 bases, and 2 bases separated the two germline ends.

This rearrangement joins TRBV6-1 to TRBJ1-1, with D maybe TRBD1 (6 bases). The germline V gene has CDR1 MNHNS and CDR2 SASEGT. Trimming stripped 7 bases from V and 10 bases from J, with 22 bases between. The CDR3 sequence is 14 residues long. CDR3 DNA sequence: TGTGCCAGCACGGGCCCTAGGACAGCTCGGGGAGCTTTCTTT. Its translation is CASTGPRTARGAFF.

This clone was seen a few times. This chain links TRBV28 with TRBJ2-6; D is unresolved. The CDR3 is made up of 12 amino acids. Trimming cost V 9 bases and J 4 bases, with 7 bases left between them. Germline V gene data show CDR1 as MDHEN and CDR2 as SYDVKM. The CDR3 spells CASTRGANVLTF. The DNA of the CDR3 is TGTGCCAGTACTCGGGGGGCCAACGTCCTGACTTTC.

V gene TRBV11-3 combines with J gene TRBJ2-1; 7 bases are a match to TRBD2. Germline values: CDR1 SGHNT, CDR2 YENEEA. There are 17 residues in the CDR3. The J segment lost 6 bases and the V segment lost 4 bases, leaving 15 bases of the junction unmatched. The CDR3 nucleotides are TGTGCCAGCAGCTCTTGGGGGGGGGACGCCTCTAGCAATGAGCAGTTCTTC. Its protein product is CASSSWGGDASSNEQFF.